These 21 T cell receptor beta chains came from one sample sequenced in a study of cytomegalovirus exposure and HLA in healthy donors. This table comes from immunoSEQ multiplex PCR, and its TCRdb copy is limited to in-frame clones, with some not included. The table records approximately 110,000 clones, approximately 91% of them present only once. Material: PBMCs. Receptors were obtained from a woman aged 18-35 years in good health and CMV-seronegative.

The chain joins TRBV29-1 to TRBJ1-1; 7 bases align to TRBD1. This CDR3 spans 14 amino acids. Germline CDR1 SQVTM, CDR2 ANQGSEA. The V gene end was trimmed by 4 bases and the J gene end by 1 base; junction bases not matched to a gene: 6. The CDR3 reads CSVAGGIGNTEAFF. The CDR3 DNA sequence: TGCAGCGTTGCAGGGGGAATTGGGAACACTGAAGCTTTCTTT.

This chain uses TRBV28 with TRBJ1-2; perhaps TRBD1 as D (6 bases). V shed 8 bases and J shed 3 bases, with 22 bases lying between them. The CDR3 sequence is 16 residues long. Per the germline V gene, CDR1 is MDHEN and CDR2 is SYDVKM. The CDR3, as DNA: TGTGCCAGCGACATCTCACAGGGACCGGATGACTATGGCTACACCTTC. Translation gives CASDISQGPDDYGYTF.

This clone has a handful of counts. This chain links TRBV5-1 with TRBJ2-7; 9 nucleotides agree with TRBD1. Germline lookup yields CDR1 SGHRS and CDR2 YFSETQ. V dropped 3 bases and J dropped 3; count of bases not matched to a gene: 7. CDR3 length equals 15 residues. The CDR3 DNA follows: TGCGCCAGCAGCTCCCTTCCGGGACAGGGCTACGAGCAGTACTTC. Amino acid sequence: CASSSLPGQGYEQYF.

The rearrangement links TRBV5-4 to TRBJ2-5; no firm D call. Germline V gene sequence: CDR1 SGHNT, CDR2 YYREEE (reference sequence). V gave up 7 bases and J gave up 0 bases, with 7 bases separating them. There are 12 residues in the CDR3. Here the CDR3 DNA reads TGTGCCAGCTCTCCTGACCAAGAGACCCAGTACTTC. It yields the protein CASSPDQETQYF.

The V call is TRBV9, the J call TRBJ2-2, with D possibly matching TRBD1 (6 bases). The germline V and J ends were trimmed by 3 bases and 4 bases, with 7 bases remaining between them. The CDR3 consists of 13 residues. CDR1 and CDR2 from the germline V gene are SGDLS and YYNGEE. The CDR3 DNA reads as TGTGCCAGCAGCGGAGGGGGCACCGGGGAGCTGTTTTTT. Protein product: CASSGGGTGELFF.

The gene calls are TRBV28 and TRBJ2-1; TRBD2 aligns across 7 bases. V lost 6 bases, J lost 4 bases, and 6 bases stayed unmatched. CDR1 is MDHEN, CDR2 SYDVKM, per germline. The CDR3 extends over 14 amino acids. CDR3 loop: CASRLSGPYNEQFF. The CDR3 nucleotides are TGTGCCAGCAGACTTAGCGGGCCTTACAATGAGCAGTTCTTC.

The chain combines TRBV15 with TRBJ2-7; 10 bases are a match to TRBD2. The CDR3 has 13 amino acids. The trim removed 9 bases at V and 2 bases at J, leaving 4 bases unmatched. Germline V CDR1 and CDR2: LNHNV, YYDKDF (reference sequence). DNA for the CDR3: TGTGCCACTCGCAGCGGGAGGGCCTACGAGCAGTACTTC. As protein: CATRSGRAYEQYF.

This chain uses TRBV6-1 with TRBJ2-7, with D tentatively TRBD2 (6 bases). The CDR3 runs 15 residues. Trimming took off 2 bases at V and 0 bases at J, with 11 bases between the two ends. Germline assignment: CDR1 MNHNS and CDR2 SASEGT. The CDR3 bases are TGTGCCAGCAGTGAATTGGGACTCAACTCCTACGAGCAGTACTTC. This codes for CASSELGLNSYEQYF.

CDR3 DNA: TGTGCCAGCAGTGAACGAGGGGTTCACGGCGGGAGGGCCGGAGATACGCAGTATTTT. This sequence encodes CASSERGVHGGRAGDTQYF. This chain joins TRBV6-4 and TRBJ2-3; 9 nucleotides match TRBD2. J was trimmed by 5 bases and V by 3 bases; bases with no gene match: 18. The CDR3 loop spans 19 amino acids. Germline V gives CDR1 MRHNA, CDR2 SNTAGT.

The chain couples TRBV6-4 to TRBJ1-4, with 8 bases matching TRBD1. The V gene end was trimmed by 2 bases and the J gene end by 7 bases; junction bases not matched to a gene: 6. From germline, CDR1 is MRHNA and CDR2 SNTAGT. The length of the CDR3 is 15 residues. The CDR3 DNA follows: TGTGCCAGCAGTGACGACAGGGGCGGATTTGAAAAACTGTTTTTT. Translating gives CASSDDRGGFEKLFF.

This clone was recorded only once. The J gene is TRBJ2-2, the V gene TRBV5-1, with TRBD1 identical over 9 bases. Losses at the gene ends were 4 bases for V and 0 bases for J; bases not matched to a gene: 7. This CDR3 comprises 17 residues. The V gene's germline CDR1 is SGHRS and CDR2 YFSETQ. The DNA of the CDR3 is TGCGCCAGCAGCCCCTCCTACAGGGGGCCGAACACCGGGGAGCTGTTTTTT. This sequence encodes CASSPSYRGPNTGELFF.

The rearrangement links TRBV4-3 to TRBJ1-1; D is possibly TRBD1 (5 bases). The CDR3 contains 15 residues. Germline V gene data show CDR1 as LGHNA and CDR2 as YSLEER. The V end was cut by 1 base, the J end by 6 bases, with 15 bases between. CDR3 amino acids: CASSQGMGEGAEAFF. CDR3 DNA sequence: TGCGCCAGCAGCCAAGGGATGGGGGAGGGTGCTGAAGCTTTCTTT.

The CDR3 loop reads CSVGEVMGNTIYF. The CDR3 region has the DNA TGCAGCGTCGGGGAAGTGATGGGAAACACCATATATTTT. This sequence joins TRBV29-1 and TRBJ1-3; D not certain. CDR1 SQVTM and CDR2 ANQGSEA come from the germline V gene. The V gene lost 6 bases and the J gene lost 4 bases, with 13 bases spanning the gap. This CDR3 region has 13 residues.

The chain links TRBV2 to TRBJ2-1; 7 nucleotides align to TRBD2. The V and J ends lost 6 bases and 4 bases, in that order; junction bases with no gene match: 12. Germline V lookup: CDR1 SNHLY, CDR2 FYNNEI. The CDR3 contains 16 residues. CDR3 region: CASSAPPGGTYNEQFF. CDR3 in DNA: TGTGCCAGCAGCGCCCCCCCGGGGGGTACATACAATGAGCAGTTCTTC.

The rearrangement uses TRBV7-2 and TRBJ1-2, with 7 bases lining up with TRBD1. Trimming took 5 bases from V and 0 from J; bases not matched to a gene: 6. CDR1 is SGHTA, CDR2 FQGNSA, per germline. The CDR3 totals 15 residues. CDR3 residues: CASSVWDSSNYGYTF. In nucleotides, the CDR3 is TGTGCCAGCAGCGTCTGGGACAGCTCTAACTATGGCTACACCTTC.

The chain combines TRBV5-4 with TRBJ1-5; TRBD1 might be the D (6 bases). Germline V gives CDR1 SGHNT, CDR2 YYREEE (reference sequence). This CDR3 region has 14 residues. The V and J ends lost 4 bases and 1 base respectively, with 9 bases between them. CDR3 in amino acids: CASSLGQSNQPQHF. Written as DNA, the CDR3 is TGTGCCAGCAGCCTCGGACAGAGCAATCAGCCCCAGCATTTT.

The J gene is TRBJ2-1, the V gene TRBV29-1; D is ambiguous. CDR1 is SQVTM and CDR2 is ANQGSEA in the germline V gene. The CDR3 is 10 residues long. V gave up 6 bases and J gave up 9 bases, with 9 bases separating them. The CDR3 reads CSVWALEQFF. The CDR3 nucleotides read TGCAGCGTATGGGCTCTTGAGCAGTTCTTC.

The CDR3 coding sequence is TGTGCCAGCAGCTTGGTCGGGACTGACAATGAGCAGTTCTTC. Residues: CASSLVGTDNEQFF. J is TRBJ2-1 and V is TRBV5-6; weak D call: TRBD2 (6 bases). V lost 0 bases to trimming and J lost 5 bases, with 9 bases between them. Germline loops: CDR1 SGHDT, CDR2 YYEEEE. This CDR3 contains 14 residues.

This clone was seen only once. The genes are TRBV5-4 and TRBJ1-1; D may be TRBD1 (6 bases). V lost 4 bases to trimming and J lost 5 bases, with 18 bases between them. The CDR3 is 15 amino acids. Germline V gives CDR1 SGHNT, CDR2 YYREEE (reference sequence). The CDR3 DNA reads as TGTGCCAGCAGCCCGCCGGGCCTAAGGGGGACTGAAGCTTTCTTT. Its protein product is CASSPPGLRGTEAFF.

The chain employs TRBV6-6 and TRBJ1-5; 7 nucleotides line up with TRBD1. J lost 7 bases, V lost 1 base, and 7 bases had no gene match. CDR3 length: 15 amino acids. Germline values: CDR1 MNHNY, CDR2 SVGAGI (reference sequence). The CDR3 sequence: CASSYLTGRGQPQHF. The CDR3 DNA reads TGTGCCAGCAGTTACTTGACAGGGAGAGGACAGCCCCAGCATTTT.

The chain uses TRBV28 and TRBJ1-1; D perhaps matches TRBD1 (6 bases). This CDR3 has 12 residues. V was pared by 4 bases and J by 8 bases, with 11 bases between. Germline V CDR1 and CDR2: MDHEN, SYDVKM. The CDR3, as DNA: TGTGCCAGCAGTTCACCCGGGACAGAAGCTTTCTTT. Its translation: CASSSPGTEAFF.